The present TCR beta chain was sequenced within a study of cytomegalovirus exposure and HLA in healthy donors. As for the study in general: It was reported in a later analysis that the same platform had been used for the roughly 130 validation repertoires as for the roughly 670 first-cohort repertoires.

TCRdb keeps only in-frame clones here, not all; method: immunoSEQ multiplex PCR. Altogether tens of thousands of clones are present, 91% being singletons, with the ten largest covering just over 3%. Germline assignment: CDR1 MNHNY and CDR2 SVGAGI (reference sequence). Trimming took 0 bases from V and 8 from J; bases not matched to a gene: 2. The CDR3 has 13 residues. The V gene is TRBV6-6, the J gene TRBJ1-1; 8 nucleotides agree with TRBD1. The sequence derives from a man in his late teens or twenties in good health and CMV-seronegative. The sequenced sample consisted of PBMCs. DNA of the CDR3: TGTGCCAGCAGTTACTCGGGACAGGAAGAAGCTTTCTTT. This codes for CASSYSGQEEAFF.